These 28 T cell receptor beta chains originate from one sample sequenced in a study of early T cells in non-severe SARS-CoV-2 infection. One entry per CDR3 protein results from TCRdb running MiXCR on the 5' RACE reads. The sample carries 26,000 or so distinct CDR3 sequences, 5.1% recorded once. Material: whole blood. The receptors come from an adult who was a healthcare worker with PCR-confirmed SARS-CoV-2 infection or an uninfected control (not recorded which).

V and J are TRBV27 and TRBJ1-1; a possible D gene is TRBD1 (6 bases). From germline, CDR1 is MNHEY and CDR2 SMNVEV (reference sequence). This CDR3 region has 14 residues. V lost 3 bases and J 4 bases, leaving 12 bases between the germline ends. CDR3 region: CASSFSGVTTEAFF. In DNA, the CDR3 is TGTGCCAGCAGTTTTTCAGGGGTTACCACTGAAGCTTTCTTT.

In its sample, this clonotype was seen a few times. The chain has TRBV12-3 or TRBV12-4 and TRBJ1-2; D may be TRBD1 (5 bases). There are 14 residues in the CDR3. Between the trimmed V and J ends, which lost 4 bases and 8 bases, there was a span of 17 bases. CDR3 residues: CASSWVGEIDGYTF. Here the CDR3 DNA reads TGTGCCAGCAGTTGGGTAGGGGAGATTGACGGCTACACCTTC.

This clonotype was seen more than once but under ten times. The chain couples TRBV7-6 to TRBJ2-1; 9 nucleotides align to TRBD2. Germline CDR1 SGHVS, CDR2 FNYEAQ. This CDR3 spans 15 amino acids. The J segment lost 6 bases and the V segment lost 5 bases, leaving 8 bases of the junction unmatched. The DNA of the CDR3 is TGTGCCAGCAGCACCCGCGGGGGGGCAAGCAATGAGCAGTTCTTC. The encoded protein is CASSTRGGASNEQFF.

In its sample, this clonotype was seen many times. The gene calls are TRBV27 and TRBJ2-7; the D call may be TRBD1 or TRBD2 (6 bases each). The V and J ends lost 0 bases and 5 bases respectively, with 17 bases between them. Per the germline V gene, CDR1 is MNHEY and CDR2 is SMNVEV (reference sequence). The CDR3 covers 16 residues. CDR3 in DNA: TGTGCCAGCAGTTTATCGTCCTGGGGGGCCTTGGACGAGCAGTACTTC. Encoded protein: CASSLSSWGALDEQYF.

About this clonotype itself: Relative to the germline gene, one junction end is altered; a read error may explain this. V and J are TRBV29-1 and TRBJ1-2; tentative D call: TRBD1 (5 bases). The germline V gene encodes CDR1 SQVTM and CDR2 ANQGSEA. The CDR3 totals 12 residues. The DNA of the CDR3 is TGCAGCGTTGAAGACACAGGCTATGGCTACATCTTC. Its translation: CSVEDTGYGYIF.

This clonotype was counted many times. The chain employs TRBV5-4 and TRBJ2-7; 9 bases are a match to TRBD1. This CDR3 is built from 13 residues. The trim removed 3 bases at V and 3 bases at J, leaving 1 base unmatched. Germline V CDR1 and CDR2: SGHNT, YYREEE (reference sequence). CDR3 loop: CASSSTGGYEQYF. The DNA of the CDR3 is TGTGCCAGCAGCTCGACAGGGGGCTACGAGCAGTACTTC. The full variable domain, with the rest looked up from reference TRBV5-4 and TRBJ2-7, is ETGVTQSPTHLIKTRGQQVTLRCSSQSGHNTVSWYQQALGQGPQFIFQYYREEENGRGNFPPRFSGLQFPNYSSELNVNALELDDSALYLCASSSTGGYEQYFGPGTRLTVT.

This clonotype was recorded many times. The chain couples TRBV6-5 to TRBJ2-7; TRBD1 agrees at 11 bases. V lost 7 bases and J lost 3; bases outside the gene matches: 8. This CDR3 has 15 amino acids. Germline CDR1 is MNHEY and CDR2 is SVGAGI. The CDR3 DNA reads as TGTGCCAGCACACGGACTGGGACAGGGGGCTACGAGCAGTACTTC. Its translation is CASTRTGTGGYEQYF.

The chain carries TRBV5-4 and TRBJ2-6, with TRBD1 matching 7 bases. Trimming cost V 4 bases and J 1 base; bases outside gene matches: 2. The germline CDR1 and CDR2 sequences are SGHNT and YYREEE (reference sequence). The CDR3 is 15 residues long. The CDR3 protein is CASSTQGSGANVLTF. For the CDR3, the DNA is TGTGCCAGCAGCACACAGGGGTCTGGGGCCAACGTCCTGACTTTC.

This clonotype occurred a few times. The chain combines TRBV25-1 with TRBJ2-1; D unclear. The V end lost 7 bases, the J end lost 9 bases, and 10 bases lay between the germline ends. The CDR3 extends over 11 amino acids. Germline V lookup: CDR1 MGHDK, CDR2 SYGVNS. The CDR3 DNA is TGTGCCAGCACTGGCGGATTTGAGCAGTTCTTC. Translation: CASTGGFEQFF.

This clonotype has a count of ten or more. The V call is TRBV6-5, the J call TRBJ2-1; D may match TRBD1 or TRBD2 (5 bases each). CDR3 length: 15 amino acids. The V end was cut by 0 bases, the J end by 6 bases, with 12 bases between. CDR1 is MNHEY and CDR2 is SVGAGI in the germline V gene. The DNA of the CDR3 is TGTGCCAGCAGTTACTCATTGGGGGTAGGCAATGAGCAGTTCTTC. Its protein is CASSYSLGVGNEQFF.

This chain joins TRBV20-1 and TRBJ1-4; 7 positions agree with TRBD1. The CDR3 length is 14 residues. V lost 5 bases to trimming and J lost 2 bases; unmatched junction nucleotides: 5. CDR1 DFQATT and CDR2 SNEGSKA come from the germline V gene (reference sequence). In DNA, the CDR3 is TGCAGTGCTCCACAACAGGGGACTAATGAAAAACTGTTTTTT. It is translated as CSAPQQGTNEKLFF.

This clonotype was detected many times. V and J are TRBV4-2 and TRBJ2-3; a possible D gene is TRBD1 (6 bases). Trimming shortened V by 1 base and J by 6 bases, and 14 bases separated the two germline ends. This CDR3 comprises 15 residues. Per germline, CDR1 LGHNA and CDR2 YNFKEQ. As DNA, the CDR3 is TGTGCCAGCAGCCAAGGGACAGAGGTTGACGATACGCAGTATTTT. Protein sequence: CASSQGTEVDDTQYF.

This clonotype is medium-sized by share. The chain carries TRBV5-6 and TRBJ2-1; D possibly corresponds to TRBD2 (7 bases). The germline V gene encodes CDR1 SGHDT and CDR2 YYEEEE. Trimming took 4 bases from V and 3 from J, leaving 14 bases between them. The CDR3 is 15 residues long. CDR3 nucleotide sequence: TGTGCCAGCAGCCCCGGGGGAGGGGGCTACAATGAGCAGTTCTTC. This encodes CASSPGGGGYNEQFF. Filled out from reference TRBV5-6 and TRBJ2-1, the complete variable domain reads DAGVTQSPTHLIKTRGQQVTLRCSPKSGHDTVSWYQQALGQGPQFIFQYYEEEERQRGNFPDRFSGHQFPNYSSELNVNALLLGDSALYLCASSPGGGGYNEQFFGPGTRLTVL.

This clonotype came up a few times. This chain links TRBV19 with TRBJ2-7; 8 nucleotides line up with TRBD1. The CDR3 has 11 amino acids. Germline loops: CDR1 LNHDA, CDR2 SQIVND (reference sequence). The V gene end was trimmed by 5 bases and the J gene end by 13 bases; junction bases not matched to a gene: 7. This CDR3 is CASSVMDRVYF. The CDR3 DNA sequence: TGTGCCAGTAGTGTAATGGACAGGGTATACTTC.

This clonotype has a count of ten or more. This chain connects TRBV20-1 to TRBJ2-1, with TRBD2 matching over 12 bases. Trimming cost V 7 bases and J 9 bases; bases outside gene matches: 7. The CDR3 is 13 amino acids. The germline CDR1 and CDR2 sequences are DFQATT and SNEGSKA (reference sequence). CDR3 DNA sequence: TGCAGTGTGGGTCTAGCGGGGGGGCCTGAGCAGTTCTTC. Translated, it gives CSVGLAGGPEQFF.

This clonotype was counted ten times or more. The chain uses TRBV5-5 and TRBJ2-1; possible D gene TRBD1, 6 bases. The V end was cut by 3 bases, the J end by 7 bases, with 11 bases between. Germline-derived CDR1 and CDR2 are SGHKS and YYEKEE (reference sequence). This CDR3 is built from 13 residues. The CDR3 sequence: CASSYRVLNEQFF. The CDR3 nucleotides are TGTGCCAGCAGCTACAGGGTCTTGAATGAGCAGTTCTTC.

This clonotype qualifies as medium-sized. The rearrangement uses TRBV7-3 and TRBJ1-1, with D maybe TRBD1 (5 bases). In germline, CDR1 is SGHTA, CDR2 FQGTGA. V lost 2 bases to trimming and J lost 1 base, with 8 bases between them. The CDR3 contains 14 residues. The CDR3 DNA reads as TGTGCCAGCAGCTTATTAAGGGGGAACACTGAAGCTTTCTTT. It encodes CASSLLRGNTEAFF. Together with reference TRBV7-3 and TRBJ1-1, the CDR3 gives the full variable domain: GAGVSQTPSNKVTEKGKYVELRCDPISGHTALYWYRQSLGQGPEFLIYFQGTGAADDSGLPNDRFFAVRPEGSVSTLKIQRTERGDSAVYLCASSLLRGNTEAFFGQGTRLTVV.

The table lists this clonotype with a few counts. The CDR3 loop reads CASSPTTGSQETQYF. The CDR3 region has the DNA TGTGCCAGCAGCCCTACGACAGGTAGCCAAGAGACCCAGTACTTC. This sequence joins TRBV14 and TRBJ2-5; D possibly corresponds to TRBD1 (6 bases). Germline CDR1 is SGHDN and CDR2 is FVKESK. There are 15 residues in the CDR3. The V gene lost 4 bases and the J gene lost 1 base, with 13 bases spanning the gap.

In this sample, this clonotype turned up a few times. This chain uses TRBV18 with TRBJ1-3; tentative D call: TRBD1 (6 bases). Trimming stripped 6 bases from V and 0 bases from J, with 18 bases between. CDR1 is KGHSH, CDR2 LQKENI, per germline. The CDR3 has 17 residues. CDR3 region: CASSSLSRTDSGNTIYF. CDR3 sequence (DNA): TGTGCCAGCTCCTCTCTGAGCCGGACAGACTCTGGAAACACCATATATTTT. Drawing the rest from reference TRBV18 and TRBJ1-3, the complete variable domain is NAGVMQNPRHLVRRRGQEARLRCSPMKGHSHVYWYRQLPEEGLKFMVYLQKENIIDESGMPKERFSAEFPKEGPSILRIQQVVRGDSAAYFCASSSLSRTDSGNTIYFGEGSWLTVV.

This clonotype was seen many times. This chain joins TRBV6-5 and TRBJ1-2; possibly TRBD1 for D (6 bases). The germline V gene has CDR1 MNHEY and CDR2 SVGAGI. V lost 5 bases and J 7 bases, leaving 8 bases between the germline ends. The CDR3 extends over 11 amino acids. The CDR3 sequence: CASSPGAGYTF. The CDR3 coding sequence is TGTGCCAGCAGTCCAGGGGCTGGCTACACCTTC.

This clonotype was picked up many times. The chain employs TRBV3-1 and TRBJ1-3; D unclear. With 4 bases removed from V and 0 bases from J, the gap between germline ends came to 4 bases. The CDR3 sequence is 13 residues long. In germline, CDR1 is LGHDT, CDR2 YNNKEL (reference sequence). In nucleotides, the CDR3 is TGTGCCAGCAGCCCTGCCTCTGGAAACACCATATATTTT. It yields the protein CASSPASGNTIYF.

The chain couples TRBV10-3 to TRBJ2-7; TRBD2 might be the D (6 bases). This CDR3 comprises 12 residues. V lost 10 bases and J lost 0, with 10 bases in between. CDR1 ENHRY and CDR2 SYGVKD come from the germline V gene. CDR3 coding DNA: TGTGCCAGCCGGGAGTACTCCTACGAGCAGTACTTC. This translates into CASREYSYEQYF.

By share, this clonotype ranks as medium-sized. V usage is TRBV18 and J usage is TRBJ2-7, with 12 bases lining up with TRBD2. This CDR3 comprises 15 residues. V trimming: 4 bases; J trimming: 2 bases; junction bases outside the gene matches: 3. CDR1 is KGHSH, CDR2 LQKENI, per germline. Here the CDR3 reads CASSLRTSGTYEQYF. The DNA for the CDR3 is TGTGCCAGCTCACTTCGGACTAGCGGGACCTACGAGCAGTACTTC.

This clonotype was recorded a few times. The CDR3 DNA reads TGTGCCAGCAGCCCCGGGACAGCGGGGGGGCCAGATACGCAGTATTTT. Encoded protein: CASSPGTAGGPDTQYF. This chain links TRBV11-2 with TRBJ2-3; TRBD2 matches at 10 bases. V was pared by 5 bases and J by 4 bases, with 9 bases of the junction left unmatched. CDR3 length equals 16 residues. Germline values: CDR1 SGHAT, CDR2 FQNNGV. Based on the CDR3 plus reference TRBV11-2 and TRBJ2-3, the full variable domain is EAGVAQSPRYKIIEKRQSVAFWCNPISGHATLYWYQQILGQGPKLLIQFQNNGVVDDSQLPKDRFSAERLKGVDSTLKIQPAKLEDSAVYLCASSPGTAGGPDTQYFGPGTRLTVL.

This clonotype was counted between two and nine times. This sequence joins TRBV5-1 and TRBJ1-1; 7 bases are a match to TRBD1. V lost 2 bases to trimming and J lost 4 bases; unmatched junction nucleotides: 5. Germline V gives CDR1 SGHRS, CDR2 YFSETQ. The CDR3 covers 14 residues. The CDR3 region is CASSLGPGGTEAFF. As DNA, the CDR3 is TGCGCCAGCAGCTTAGGGCCAGGGGGCACTGAAGCTTTCTTT.

Ten or more counts support this clonotype. The chain links TRBV6-5 to TRBJ2-3, with TRBD2 matching 14 bases. Germline-derived CDR1 and CDR2 are MNHEY and SVGAGI. V lost 6 bases, J lost 2 bases, and 10 bases stayed unmatched. CDR3 length equals 18 residues. The CDR3: CASRPGLAGVTVTDTQYF. CDR3 in DNA: TGTGCCAGCAGACCGGGACTAGCGGGGGTTACAGTCACAGATACGCAGTATTTT.

V and J are TRBV2 and TRBJ1-5, with 7 bases matching TRBD1. V trimming: 5 bases; J trimming: 7 bases; junction bases outside the gene matches: 8. The CDR3 spans 14 residues. The germline V gene encodes CDR1 SNHLY and CDR2 FYNNEI. CDR3 region: CASSPTGVIQPQHF. The CDR3 DNA is TGTGCCAGCAGTCCAACAGGGGTCATCCAGCCCCAGCATTTT.

V usage is TRBV5-1 and J usage is TRBJ2-3, with D perhaps TRBD1 or TRBD2 (5 bases each). Trimming stripped 4 bases from V and 3 bases from J, with 12 bases between. CDR1 and CDR2 from the germline V gene are SGHRS and YFSETQ. This CDR3 has 14 residues. CDR3 amino acids: CASSPKGSTDTQYF. The CDR3 DNA is TGCGCCAGCAGCCCCAAGGGGAGTACAGATACGCAGTATTTT.